The present T cell receptor (beta chain) was sequenced within a study of T-cell reconstitution after alpha-beta-depleted transplantation in children. Construction of the TCRbeta library involved unique molecular identifiers. TCRdb reanalysed the PCR reads using MiXCR and keeps one entry per CDR3 protein. This table holds about 690,000 distinct CDR3 sequences, approximately 17% found once. This CDR3 contains 15 residues. Trimming left V 1 base short and J 3 bases short, with 12 bases between. CDR1 and CDR2 (germline): SGHNT, YENEEA. This chain connects TRBV11-3 to TRBJ1-1; D unresolved. The origin of this receptor is a human donor who donated a stem cell graft to a child with acute myeloid leukemia. Sequenced material: PBMCs from the stem cell graft donor, taken from the stem cell graft. CDR3 in amino acids: CASSLVGIDHTEAFF. CDR3 in DNA: TGTGCCAGCAGCTTAGTGGGTATCGATCACACTGAAGCTTTCTTT.